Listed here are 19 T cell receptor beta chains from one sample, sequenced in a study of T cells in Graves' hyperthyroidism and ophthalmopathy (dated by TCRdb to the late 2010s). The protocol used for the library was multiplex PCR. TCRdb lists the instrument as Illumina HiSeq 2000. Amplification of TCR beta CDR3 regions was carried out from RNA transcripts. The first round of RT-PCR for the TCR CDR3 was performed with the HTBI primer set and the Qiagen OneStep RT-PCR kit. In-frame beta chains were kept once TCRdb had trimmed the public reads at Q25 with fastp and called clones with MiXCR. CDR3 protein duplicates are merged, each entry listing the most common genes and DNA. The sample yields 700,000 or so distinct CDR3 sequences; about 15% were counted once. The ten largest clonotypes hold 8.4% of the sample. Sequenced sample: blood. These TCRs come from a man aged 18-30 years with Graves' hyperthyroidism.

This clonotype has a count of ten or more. CDR3 sequence (DNA): TGCAGCGTTGAAGAGCGGACCCTCTATGGCTACACCTTC. Amino acid sequence: CSVEERTLYGYTF. V usage is TRBV29-1 and J usage is TRBJ1-2; no reliable D call. Per germline, CDR1 SQVTM and CDR2 ANQGSEA. CDR3 length equals 13 residues. Trimming removed 0 bases from V and 4 bases from J, with 9 bases in between.

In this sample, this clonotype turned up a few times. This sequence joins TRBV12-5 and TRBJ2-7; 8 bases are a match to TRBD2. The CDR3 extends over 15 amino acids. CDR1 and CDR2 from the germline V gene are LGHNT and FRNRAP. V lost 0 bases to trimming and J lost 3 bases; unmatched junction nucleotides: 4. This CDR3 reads CASGLVREGGYEQYF. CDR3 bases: TGTGCTAGTGGTTTGGTACGGGAGGGAGGCTACGAGCAGTACTTC.

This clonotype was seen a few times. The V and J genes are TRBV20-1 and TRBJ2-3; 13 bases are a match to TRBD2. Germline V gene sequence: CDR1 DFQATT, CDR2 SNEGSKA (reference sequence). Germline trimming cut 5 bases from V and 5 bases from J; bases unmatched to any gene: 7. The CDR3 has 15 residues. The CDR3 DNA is TGCAGTGCTGGAGGACTAGCGGGAGTTGGAGATACGCAGTATTTT. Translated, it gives CSAGGLAGVGDTQYF.

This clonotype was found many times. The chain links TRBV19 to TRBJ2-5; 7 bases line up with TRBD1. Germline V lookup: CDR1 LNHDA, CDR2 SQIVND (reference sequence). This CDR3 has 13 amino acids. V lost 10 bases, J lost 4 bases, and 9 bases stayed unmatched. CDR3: CANNRGMRETQYF. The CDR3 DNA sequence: TGTGCCAATAACAGGGGAATGAGAGAGACCCAGTACTTC. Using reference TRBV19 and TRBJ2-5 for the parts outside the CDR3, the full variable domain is DGGITQSPKYLFRKEGQNVTLSCEQNLNHDAMYWYRQDPGQGLRLIYYSQIVNDFQKGDIAEGYSVSREKKESFPLTVTSAQKNPTAFYLCANNRGMRETQYFGPGTRLLVL.

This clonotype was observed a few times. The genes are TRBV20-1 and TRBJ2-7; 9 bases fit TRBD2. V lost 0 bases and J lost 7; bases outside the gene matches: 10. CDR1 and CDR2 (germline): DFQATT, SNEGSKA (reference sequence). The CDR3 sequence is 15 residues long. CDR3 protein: CSARDRLAGVREQYF. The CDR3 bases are TGCAGTGCTAGAGATCGGTTAGCGGGAGTCAGAGAGCAGTACTTC.

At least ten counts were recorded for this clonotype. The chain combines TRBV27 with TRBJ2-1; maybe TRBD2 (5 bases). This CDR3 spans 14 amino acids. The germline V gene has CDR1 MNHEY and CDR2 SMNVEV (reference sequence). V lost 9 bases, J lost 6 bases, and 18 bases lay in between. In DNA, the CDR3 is TGTGCCAGTAACTACCGGGGAGAACCCAATGAGCAGTTCTTC. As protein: CASNYRGEPNEQFF.

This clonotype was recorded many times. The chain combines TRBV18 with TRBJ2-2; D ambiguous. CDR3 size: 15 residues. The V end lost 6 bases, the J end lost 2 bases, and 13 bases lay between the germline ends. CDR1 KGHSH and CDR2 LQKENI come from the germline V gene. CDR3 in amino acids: CASSLFTPNTGELFF. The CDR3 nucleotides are TGTGCCAGCTCCCTATTTACACCCAACACCGGGGAGCTGTTTTTT. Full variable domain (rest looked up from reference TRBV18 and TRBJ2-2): NAGVMQNPRHLVRRRGQEARLRCSPMKGHSHVYWYRQLPEEGLKFMVYLQKENIIDESGMPKERFSAEFPKEGPSILRIQQVVRGDSAAYFCASSLFTPNTGELFFGEGSRLTVL.

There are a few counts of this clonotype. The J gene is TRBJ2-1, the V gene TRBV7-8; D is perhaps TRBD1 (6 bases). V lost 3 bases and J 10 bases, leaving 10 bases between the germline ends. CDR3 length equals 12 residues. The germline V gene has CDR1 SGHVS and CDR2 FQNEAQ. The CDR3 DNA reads TGTGCCAGCAGCTTCCAGGGACACGAGCAGTTCTTC. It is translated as CASSFQGHEQFF.

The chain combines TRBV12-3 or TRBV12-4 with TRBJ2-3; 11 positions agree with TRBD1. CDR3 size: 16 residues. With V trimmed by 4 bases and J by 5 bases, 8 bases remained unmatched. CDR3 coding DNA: TGTGCCAGCAGTTCCCGGACAGGGGGCTTGGTAGATACGCAGTATTTT. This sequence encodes CASSSRTGGLVDTQYF.

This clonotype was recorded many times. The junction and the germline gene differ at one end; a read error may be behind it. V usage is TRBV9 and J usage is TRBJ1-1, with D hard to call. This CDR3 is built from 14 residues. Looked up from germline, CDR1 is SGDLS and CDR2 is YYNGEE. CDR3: CASSVAAENNEAFF. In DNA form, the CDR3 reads TGTGCCAGCAGCGTAGCCGCAGAGAACAATGAAGCTTTCTTT. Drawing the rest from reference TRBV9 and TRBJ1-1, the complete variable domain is DSGVTQTPKHLITATGQRVTLRCSPRSGDLSVYWYQQSLDQGLQFLIQYYNGEERAKGNILERFSAQQFPDLHSELNLSSLELGDSALYFCASSVAAENNEAFFGQGTRLTVV.

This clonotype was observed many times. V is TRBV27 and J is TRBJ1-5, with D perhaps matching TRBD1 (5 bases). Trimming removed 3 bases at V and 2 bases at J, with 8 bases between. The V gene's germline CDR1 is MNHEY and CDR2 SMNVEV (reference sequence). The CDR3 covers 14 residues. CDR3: CASSFRAGNQPQHF. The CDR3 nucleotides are TGTGCCAGCAGTTTCAGGGCTGGCAATCAGCCCCAGCATTTT.

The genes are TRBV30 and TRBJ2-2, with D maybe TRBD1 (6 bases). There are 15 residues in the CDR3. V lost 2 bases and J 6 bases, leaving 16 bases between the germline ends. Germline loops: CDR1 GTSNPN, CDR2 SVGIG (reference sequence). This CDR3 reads CAWSFTGFSAGELFF. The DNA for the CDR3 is TGTGCCTGGAGTTTTACAGGGTTTTCCGCCGGGGAGCTGTTTTTT.

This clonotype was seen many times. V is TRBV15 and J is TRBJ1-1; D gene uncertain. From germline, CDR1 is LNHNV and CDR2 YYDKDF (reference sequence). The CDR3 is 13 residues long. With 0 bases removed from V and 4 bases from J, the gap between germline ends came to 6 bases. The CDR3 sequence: CATSREGGTEAFF. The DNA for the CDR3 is TGTGCCACCAGCAGAGAGGGTGGCACTGAAGCTTTCTTT.

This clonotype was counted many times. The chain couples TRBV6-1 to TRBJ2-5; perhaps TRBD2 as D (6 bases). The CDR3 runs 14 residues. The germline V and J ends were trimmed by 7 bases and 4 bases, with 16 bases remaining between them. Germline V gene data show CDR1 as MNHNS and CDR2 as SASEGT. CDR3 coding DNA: TGTGCCAGCATCGGTTGGAGGGCCACAGAGACCCAGTACTTC. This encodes CASIGWRATETQYF.

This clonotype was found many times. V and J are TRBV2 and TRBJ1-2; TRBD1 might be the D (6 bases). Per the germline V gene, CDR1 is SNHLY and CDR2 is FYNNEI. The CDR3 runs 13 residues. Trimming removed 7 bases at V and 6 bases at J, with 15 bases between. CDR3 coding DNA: TGTGCCAGCATAGAACAGGGAAGGGATGGCTACACCTTC. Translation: CASIEQGRDGYTF.

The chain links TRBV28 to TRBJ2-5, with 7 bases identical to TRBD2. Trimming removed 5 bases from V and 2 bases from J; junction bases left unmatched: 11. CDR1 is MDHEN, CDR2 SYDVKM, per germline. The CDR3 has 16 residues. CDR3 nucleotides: TGTGCCAGCAGTATACCCCCCGGGGGGAGGCAAGAGACCCAGTACTTC. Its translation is CASSIPPGGRQETQYF.

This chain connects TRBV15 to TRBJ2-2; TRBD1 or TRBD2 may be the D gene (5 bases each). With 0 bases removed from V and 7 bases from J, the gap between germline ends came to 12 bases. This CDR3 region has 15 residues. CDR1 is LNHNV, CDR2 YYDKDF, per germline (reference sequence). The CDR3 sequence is CATSREFYGGGELFF. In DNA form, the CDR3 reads TGTGCCACCAGCAGAGAGTTTTATGGGGGCGGGGAGCTGTTTTTT.

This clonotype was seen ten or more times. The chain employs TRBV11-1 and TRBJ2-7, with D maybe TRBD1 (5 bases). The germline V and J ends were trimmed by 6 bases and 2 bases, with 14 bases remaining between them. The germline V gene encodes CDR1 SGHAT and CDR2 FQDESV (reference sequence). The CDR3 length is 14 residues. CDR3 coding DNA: TGTGCCAGCAGTCGGGCCAGGGAAACCTACGAGCAGTACTTC. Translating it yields CASSRARETYEQYF.

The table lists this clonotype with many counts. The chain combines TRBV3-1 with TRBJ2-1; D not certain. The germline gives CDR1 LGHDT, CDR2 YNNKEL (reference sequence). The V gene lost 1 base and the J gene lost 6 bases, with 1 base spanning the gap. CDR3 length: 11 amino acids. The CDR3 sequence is CASSQANEQFF. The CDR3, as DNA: TGTGCCAGCAGCCAAGCCAATGAGCAGTTCTTC.